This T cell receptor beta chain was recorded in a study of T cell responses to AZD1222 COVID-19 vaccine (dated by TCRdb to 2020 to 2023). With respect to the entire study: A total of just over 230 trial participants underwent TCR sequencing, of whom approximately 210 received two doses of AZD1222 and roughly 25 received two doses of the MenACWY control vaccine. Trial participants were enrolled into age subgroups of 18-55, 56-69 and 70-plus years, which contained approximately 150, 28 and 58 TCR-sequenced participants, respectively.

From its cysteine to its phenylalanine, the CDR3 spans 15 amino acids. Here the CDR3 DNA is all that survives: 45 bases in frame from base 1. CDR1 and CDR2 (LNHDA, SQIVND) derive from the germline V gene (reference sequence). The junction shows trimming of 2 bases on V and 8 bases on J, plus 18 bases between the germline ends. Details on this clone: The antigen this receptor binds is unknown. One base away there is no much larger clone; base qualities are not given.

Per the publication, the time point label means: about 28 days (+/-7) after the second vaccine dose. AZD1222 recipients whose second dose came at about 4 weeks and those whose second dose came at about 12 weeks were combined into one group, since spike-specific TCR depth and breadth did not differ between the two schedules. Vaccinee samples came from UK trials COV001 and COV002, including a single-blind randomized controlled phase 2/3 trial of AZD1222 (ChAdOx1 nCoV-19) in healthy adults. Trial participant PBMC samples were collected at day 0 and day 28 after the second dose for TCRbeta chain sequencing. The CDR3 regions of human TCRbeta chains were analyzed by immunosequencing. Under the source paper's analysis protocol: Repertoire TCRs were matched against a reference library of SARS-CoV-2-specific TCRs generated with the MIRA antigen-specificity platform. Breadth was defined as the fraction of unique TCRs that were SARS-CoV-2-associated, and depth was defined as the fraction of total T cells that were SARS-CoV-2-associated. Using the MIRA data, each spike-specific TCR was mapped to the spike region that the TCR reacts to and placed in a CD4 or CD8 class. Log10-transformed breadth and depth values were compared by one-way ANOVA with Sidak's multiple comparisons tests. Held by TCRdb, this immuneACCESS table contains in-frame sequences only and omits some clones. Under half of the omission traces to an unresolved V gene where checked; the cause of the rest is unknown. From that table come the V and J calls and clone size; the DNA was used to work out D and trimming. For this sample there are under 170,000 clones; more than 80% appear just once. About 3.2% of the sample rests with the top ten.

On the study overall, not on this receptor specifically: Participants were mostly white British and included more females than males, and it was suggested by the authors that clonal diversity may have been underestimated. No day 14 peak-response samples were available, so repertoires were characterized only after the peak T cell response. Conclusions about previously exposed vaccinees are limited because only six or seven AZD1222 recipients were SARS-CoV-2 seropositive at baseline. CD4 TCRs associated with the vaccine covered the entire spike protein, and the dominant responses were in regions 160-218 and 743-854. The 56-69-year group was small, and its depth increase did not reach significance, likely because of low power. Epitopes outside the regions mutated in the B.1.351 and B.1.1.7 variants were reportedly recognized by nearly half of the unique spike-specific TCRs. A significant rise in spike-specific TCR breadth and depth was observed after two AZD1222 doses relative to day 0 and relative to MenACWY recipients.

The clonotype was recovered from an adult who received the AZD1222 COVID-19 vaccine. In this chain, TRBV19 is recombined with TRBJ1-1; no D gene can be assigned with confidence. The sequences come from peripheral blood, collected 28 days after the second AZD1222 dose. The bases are TGTGCCAGTAGTATATTAATGGGAGACCCTGGCGAAGCTTTCTTT. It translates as CASSILMGDPGEAFF.